This TCR beta chain was sequenced during a study of blood T cell repertoires in COVID-19. Here immunoSEQ multiplex PCR was the method, and the copy in TCRdb shows in-frame clones only, minus some. The sample includes roughly 320,000 clones, about 87% of them seen just once. This clonotype was obtained from a man aged 70-80 years with acute or convalescent COVID-19. Sequences were obtained from peripheral blood.

The CDR3 here is CASSSGGTLRQETQYF. For the CDR3, the DNA is TGCGCCAGCAGCTCGGGGGGGACTCTGAGGCAAGAGACCCAGTACTTC. The chain is built from TRBV5-1 and TRBJ2-5; 8 bases line up with TRBD2. The germline gives CDR1 SGHRS, CDR2 YFSETQ. Losses at the gene ends were 3 bases for V and 2 bases for J; bases not matched to a gene: 9. This CDR3 is 16 amino acids long.